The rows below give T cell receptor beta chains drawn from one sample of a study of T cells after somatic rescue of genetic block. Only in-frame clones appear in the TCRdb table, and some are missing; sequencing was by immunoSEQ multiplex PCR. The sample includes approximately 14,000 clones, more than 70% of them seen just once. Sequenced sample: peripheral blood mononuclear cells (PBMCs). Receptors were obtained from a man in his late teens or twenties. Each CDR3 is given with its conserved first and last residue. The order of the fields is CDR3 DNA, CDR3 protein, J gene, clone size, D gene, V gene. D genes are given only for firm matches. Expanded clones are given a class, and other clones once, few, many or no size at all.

TGCGCCAGCAGCTTGAGTGAGGGCTCCGAGACCCAGTACTTC CASSLSEGSETQYF TRBJ2-5 NA NA TRBV5-1
TGCGCCAGCATAAAACCGGGACAGGGCCACGAGCAGTACTTC CASIKPGQGHEQYF TRBJ2-7 NA TRBD1 TRBV5-1
TGTGCCAGCAGCTCAGGGACAGGGCCGAACACCGGGGAGCTGTTTTTT CASSSGTGPNTGELFF TRBJ2-2 few TRBD1 TRBV7-3
TGTGCCTGGAGTGCAATGGACATACAAGAGACCCAGTACTTC CAWSAMDIQETQYF TRBJ2-5 NA NA TRBV30
TGTGCCAGCAGCCGGACAGCCCCCGCCGGGGAGCTGTTTTTT CASSRTAPAGELFF TRBJ2-2 NA NA TRBV5-4
TGTGCCAGCAGTTATGGCTCTGGGGCCAACGTCCTGACTTTC CASSYGSGANVLTF TRBJ2-6 NA NA TRBV27
TGTGCCAGCAGTTTGAGCGGAGGATACGAGCAGTACTTC CASSLSGGYEQYF TRBJ2-7 few NA TRBV28
TGCGCCAGCAGGGCTGGCGGGAGCGGGTCAGATACGCAGTATTTT CASRAGGSGSDTQYF TRBJ2-3 NA TRBD2 TRBV5-1
TGTGCCAGCAGCTTGCGGACAACCTCGAACACTGAAGCTTTCTTT CASSLRTTSNTEAFF TRBJ1-1 NA NA TRBV5-4
TGTGCCAGCAGTTTATCACAGGGAGGTGAAAAACTGTTTTTT CASSLSQGGEKLFF TRBJ1-4 once NA TRBV28
TGTGCCAGTAGTCAGCCGGGACAGGCCAGCTATGGCTACACCTTC CASSQPGQASYGYTF TRBJ1-2 NA TRBD1 TRBV19
TGTGCCAGCAGCTTACTCCCCCTCGGACTAGCGGGTGGCACAGATACGCAGTATTTT CASSLLPLGLAGGTDTQYF TRBJ2-3 NA TRBD2 TRBV13
TGTGCCAGCAGTGAAAGAATGGGAAAGGGGGTGCAAGAGACCCAGTACTTC CASSERMGKGVQETQYF TRBJ2-5 NA NA TRBV25-1
TGCGCCAGCAGTCCAGCATTCACTCAAAGTCGGGCCAACGTCCTGACTTTC CASSPAFTQSRANVLTF TRBJ2-6 NA NA TRBV10-2
TGTGCCATCAGGCCCGGGACTGGCTACGAGCAGTACTTC CAIRPGTGYEQYF TRBJ2-7 NA NA TRBV10-3
TGTGCCAGCTCACCACCCGGACAGGGTAATCAGCCCCAGCATTTT CASSPPGQGNQPQHF TRBJ1-5 NA TRBD1 TRBV18
TGTGCCAGCAGCGCCTACCCTATGACTAGCGGGAGTCTCTACGAGCAGTACTTC CASSAYPMTSGSLYEQYF TRBJ2-7 NA TRBD2 TRBV5-5
TGTGCCAGCAGCATCCACTTAGCGGACCCCGGCAACAATGAGCAGTTCTTC CASSIHLADPGNNEQFF TRBJ2-1 NA NA TRBV11-2
TGTGCCAGCTCACCCGGGACTAGGGACTACGAGCAGTACTTC CASSPGTRDYEQYF TRBJ2-7 NA TRBD2 TRBV18
TGTGCCAGTAGTCTCGGGACAGGGAGCTGGTCACCCCTCCACTTT CASSLGTGSWSPLHF TRBJ1-6 NA TRBD1 TRBV19
TGTGCCAGCAGTTACCGGGACATCTACGAGCAGTACTTC CASSYRDIYEQYF TRBJ2-7 NA NA TRBV6-5
TGTGCCAGCAGTCCCCGGACTAGCCAGGTGTACTTC CASSPRTSQVYF TRBJ2-7 NA TRBD2 TRBV28
TGTGCCAGTAGTACCGGACAGGGAATAGGTGAGCAGTTCTTC CASSTGQGIGEQFF TRBJ2-1 few TRBD1 TRBV19
TGCGCCAGCAGCCAAGATATAGCATACGGCTACACCTTC CASSQDIAYGYTF TRBJ1-2 NA NA TRBV4-1
TGCGCCAGCAGAGAGACAGGTGGAGGTAACACCGGGGAGCTGTTTTTT CASRETGGGNTGELFF TRBJ2-2 NA NA TRBV10-1
TGCGCCAGCAGCTTATCGACTAGCGGGAGGTGGAGAGAAGAGACCCAGTACTTC CASSLSTSGRWREETQYF TRBJ2-5 NA TRBD2 TRBV5-1
TGTGCCAGCAGTCCCGTCCGGGACAGTGAAAAACTGTTTTTT CASSPVRDSEKLFF TRBJ1-4 NA TRBD1 TRBV6-5
TGTGCCATCAGCCCGACAGGACCCTCCTACGAGCAGTACTTC CAISPTGPSYEQYF TRBJ2-7 few NA TRBV10-3
TGTGCCAGCAGTCTGACCCCGGGGGGCTACGAGCAGTACTTC CASSLTPGGYEQYF TRBJ2-7 NA TRBD2 TRBV6-6
TGTGCCTGGAGTCCGGGACTAGAGTCCTACGAGCAGTACTTC CAWSPGLESYEQYF TRBJ2-7 few TRBD2 TRBV30
TGTGCCAGCAGGGTCTACAATGAGCAGTTCTTC CASRVYNEQFF TRBJ2-1 once NA TRBV27
TGTGCCAGCAGCCCGACAGGAGATGGCTACACCTTC CASSPTGDGYTF TRBJ1-2 few NA TRBV11-1
TGTGCCAGCAGTCGGTGGGTGGATCTCACAGATACGCAGTATTTT CASSRWVDLTDTQYF TRBJ2-3 NA NA TRBV6-6
TGTGCCAGCAGCCAAAATAGTGTTGGTGCCTACGAGCAGTACTTC CASSQNSVGAYEQYF TRBJ2-7 NA NA TRBV14
TGTGCCAGTACCGTCGTCGGGACCTACAATGAGCAGTTCTTC CASTVVGTYNEQFF TRBJ2-1 NA NA TRBV19
TGTGCCAGTAGTATCGCTAGCGGGAGCACAGATACGCAGTATTTT CASSIASGSTDTQYF TRBJ2-3 NA TRBD2 TRBV19
TGTGCCAGCAGCCCTCCGACAGGGGGAGGAAATGAAAAACTGTTTTTT CASSPPTGGGNEKLFF TRBJ1-4 NA TRBD1 TRBV5-5
TGTGCCAGCTCCCGGACCTCTTCCTACGAGCAGTACTTC CASSRTSSYEQYF TRBJ2-7 few NA TRBV18
TGTGCCAGCAGTTACCGGGAGGGCTCCTACGAGCAGTACTTC CASSYREGSYEQYF TRBJ2-7 NA TRBD2 TRBV6-5
TGTGCCAGTAGTGAGAATGAGCAGTTCTTC CASSENEQFF TRBJ2-1 NA NA TRBV19
TGTGCCAGCAGTAACAGTCGCGAGCAGTACTTC CASSNSREQYF TRBJ2-7 NA NA TRBV6-5
TGTGCCATCAGTACAACCGGGTTCTTATTTTACAATGAGCAGTTCTTC CAISTTGFLFYNEQFF TRBJ2-1 NA NA TRBV10-3
TGCGCCAGCAGATTACAGGGTAGTGAGGTTCAGCCCCAGCATTTT CASRLQGSEVQPQHF TRBJ1-5 NA NA TRBV23-1
TGCGCCAGCAGCTTCGAGGGTGAGCAGTTCTTC CASSFEGEQFF TRBJ2-1 NA NA TRBV5-1
TGTGCCAGCTCACTCGGGGACGTAAACACTGAAGCTTTCTTT CASSLGDVNTEAFF TRBJ1-1 NA NA TRBV18
TGCGCCAGCAGCACTACCTCTAGCGGGAGTTTTAGTGAGCAGTTCTTC CASSTTSSGSFSEQFF TRBJ2-1 NA TRBD2 TRBV5-1
TGTGCCAGCAGTGAAGAATTTGGGGGTGCGACGAGTGGCTACACCTTC CASSEEFGGATSGYTF TRBJ1-2 NA NA TRBV2
TGTGCCAGCAGTAGCTGGGGGAACACCGGGGAGCTGTTTTTT CASSSWGNTGELFF TRBJ2-2 NA NA TRBV2